Presented here are 7 T cell receptor beta chains from one specimen sequenced in a study of post-analysis software for immune sequencing data. Findings and caveats of the study: Controls showed lower frequencies than patients for roughly 5 TRBV segments, and TRBV5-6, TRBV5-1 and TRBV20-1 were among these.

Antigens for these TCRs are unknown. Tagging with unique molecular identifiers was a feature of the TCR beta cDNA libraries. MiXCR was run by TCRdb on the PCR reads, yielding one entry per CDR3 protein. The table has a few hundred thousand distinct CDR3 sequences, 30% to 45% seen once; the top ten hold under 5.5%. Sequenced material: blood. The receptors shown here come from a girl aged 5-17 years with multiple sclerosis.

Regarding this clonotype: This could be a read error, since a much larger clone is one nucleotide away. The chain joins TRBV5-1 to TRBJ2-3; TRBD1 aligns across 8 bases. Germline V CDR1 and CDR2: SGHRS, YFSETQ. The CDR3 runs 16 residues. CDR3 nucleotides: TGCGCCAGCAGCCTGGGCTCAGGGACAGGACATGATACGCGGTATTTT. This gives the protein CASSLGSGTGHDTRYF.

This clonotype was observed many times. The CDR3 loop reads CASSSLVNSNQPQHF. The CDR3 nucleotides read TGTGCCAGCAGTTCGTTAGTGAATAGCAATCAGCCCCAGCATTTT. The V and J genes are TRBV12-3 or TRBV12-4 and TRBJ1-5, with D unclear. Trimming stripped 4 bases from V and 0 bases from J, with 10 bases between. The CDR3 runs to 15 residues.

In nucleotides, the CDR3 is TGTGCCAGCAGTTTACGGACTAGCAATGAGCAGTTCTTC. Amino acid sequence: CASSLRTSNEQFF. The chain uses TRBV28 and TRBJ2-1; 7 nucleotides match TRBD2. This CDR3 region has 13 residues. Germline values: CDR1 MDHEN, CDR2 SYDVKM. With 2 bases clipped from V and 6 bases from J, the junction kept 1 base outside the gene matches.

The J gene is TRBJ2-7, the V gene TRBV5-5; D is unresolved. V was clipped by 5 bases and J by 0 bases, with 6 bases between them. Germline loops: CDR1 SGHKS, CDR2 YYEKEE (reference sequence). The CDR3 sequence is 12 residues long. CDR3 DNA: TGTGCCAGCAGGAGGAGCTCCTACGAGCAGTACTTC. It specifies CASRRSSYEQYF.

This clonotype was seen ten or more times. The chain has TRBV5-1 and TRBJ2-1, with TRBD2 identical over 7 bases. Germline CDR1 reads SGHRS; CDR2 reads YFSETQ. This CDR3 is built from 14 residues. V lost 0 bases and J lost 6; bases outside the gene matches: 3. The CDR3 bases are TGCGCCAGCAGCTTGGCCTCTAGCGGCAATGAGCAGTTCTTC. Residues: CASSLASSGNEQFF.

There are many counts of this clonotype. This chain uses TRBV5-1 with TRBJ2-5; 10 bases match TRBD2. The J segment lost 1 base and the V segment lost 1 base, leaving 4 bases of the junction unmatched. This CDR3 comprises 16 residues. CDR1 and CDR2 (germline): SGHRS, YFSETQ. For the CDR3, the DNA is TGCGCCAGCAGCTTGCTTCTAGCGGGGGTCCAAGAGACCCAGTACTTC. As protein: CASSLLLAGVQETQYF.

This clonotype was found many times. This chain uses TRBV11-2 with TRBJ2-5; tentatively, D is TRBD2 (6 bases). V gave up 2 bases and J gave up 4 bases, with 14 bases separating them. Germline CDR1 SGHAT, CDR2 FQNNGV. The CDR3 length is 15 residues. The CDR3 nucleotides are TGTGCCAGCAGCTTATCCAGTGGGGGAGGAGAGACCCAGTACTTC. The encoded protein is CASSLSSGGGETQYF.